In this sample, the clone carrying this TCR beta chain turned up once. This specimen comes from a study of OX40 agonist ivuxolimab in advanced cancers. Turning to the study itself: Earlier anti-PD-1, anti-PD-L1 or anti-CTLA-4 therapy was permitted; 30% to 45% had received some.

Looked up from germline, CDR1 is SGHVT and CDR2 is SQSDAQ. V dropped 5 bases and J dropped 2 bases, with 19 bases sitting between them. CDR3 length: 16 amino acids. The table came from immunoSEQ multiplex PCR; TCRdb's copy has only in-frame clones and leaves some out. The sample holds more than 20,000 clones; approximately 88% are singletons and the top ten take roughly 36%. The chain has TRBV7-4 and TRBJ2-7; the D call may be TRBD1 or TRBD2 (6 bases each). Source: CD4+ or CD8+ T cells sorted from blood, taken in a trial of the OX40 agonist ivuxolimab. The sequence was obtained from an adult with an advanced solid tumor such as melanoma, head and neck, liver or kidney cancer. CDR3 nucleotide sequence: TGTGCCAGCAGCCCCCTGGTTGGGGGGCGAACCTACGAGCAGTACTTC. This sequence encodes CASSPLVGGRTYEQYF.